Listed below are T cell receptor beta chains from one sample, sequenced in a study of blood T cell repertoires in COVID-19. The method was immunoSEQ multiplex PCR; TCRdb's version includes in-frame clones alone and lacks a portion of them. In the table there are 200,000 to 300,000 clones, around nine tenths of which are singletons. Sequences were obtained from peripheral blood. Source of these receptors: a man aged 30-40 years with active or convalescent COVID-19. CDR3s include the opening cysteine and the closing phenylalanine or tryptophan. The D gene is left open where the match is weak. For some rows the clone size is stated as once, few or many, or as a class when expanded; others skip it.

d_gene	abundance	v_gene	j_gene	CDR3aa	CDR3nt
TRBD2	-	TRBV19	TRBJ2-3	CASGDSRDYLDHTQYF	TGTGCCAGCGGTGACTCCCGGGACTACCTAGATCATACGCAGTATTTT
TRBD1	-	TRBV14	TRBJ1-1	CASSQVGQAALWTTRRNTEAFF	TGTGCCAGCAGCCAAGTCGGACAGGCGGCGCTTTGGACAACCCGGAGAAACACTGAAGCTTTCTTT
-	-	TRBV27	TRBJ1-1	CATRVLGATEAFF	TGTGCCACCCGCGTGTTGGGGGCCACTGAAGCTTTCTTT
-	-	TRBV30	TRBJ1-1	CAWSRDTEAFF	TGTGCCTGGAGTCGGGACACTGAAGCTTTCTTT
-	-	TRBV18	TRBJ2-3	CASSRGTGSTDTQYF	TGTGCCAGCTCACGCGGCACAGGATCAACAGATACGCAGTATTTT
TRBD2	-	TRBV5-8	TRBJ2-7	CANQIAGGLGYEQYF	TGTGCCAATCAGATTGCGGGGGGATTGGGCTACGAGCAGTACTTC
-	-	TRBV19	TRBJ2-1	CASSINWENEQFF	TGTGCCAGTAGTATAAATTGGGAGAATGAGCAGTTCTTC
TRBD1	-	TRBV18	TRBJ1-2	CASNSGTGDGYTF	TGTGCCAGCAATTCCGGGACAGGGGATGGCTACACCTTC
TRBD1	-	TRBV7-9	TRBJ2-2	CASSSQGASTGELFF	TGTGCCAGCAGTTCTCAGGGGGCGAGCACCGGGGAGCTGTTTTTT
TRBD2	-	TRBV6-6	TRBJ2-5	CASYGGAIQETQYF	TGTGCCAGCTACGGGGGGGCAATTCAAGAGACCCAGTACTTC
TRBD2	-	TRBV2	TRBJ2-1	CASSEAVAGGSYNEQFF	TGTGCCAGCAGTGAAGCAGTGGCGGGGGGCTCCTACAATGAGCAGTTCTTC
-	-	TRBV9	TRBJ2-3	CASGEVGTQYF	TGTGCCAGCGGAGAAGTTGGCACGCAGTATTTT
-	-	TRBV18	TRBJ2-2	CASSPKTANTGELFF	TGTGCCAGCTCACCTAAGACAGCCAACACCGGGGAGCTGTTTTTT
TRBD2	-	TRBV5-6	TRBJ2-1	CASSPGTSGGDEQFF	TGTGCCAGCAGCCCCGGGACTAGCGGGGGGGATGAGCAGTTCTTC
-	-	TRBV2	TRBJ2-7	CASSESGRAIYEQYF	TGTGCCAGCAGTGAAAGCGGTCGCGCGATCTACGAGCAGTACTTC
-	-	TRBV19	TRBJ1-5	CASSIVPGDGQPQHF	TGTGCCAGTAGTATAGTCCCGGGGGACGGCCAGCCCCAGCATTTT
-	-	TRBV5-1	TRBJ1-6	CASQLEVSRGSPLHF	TGCGCCAGCCAATTGGAGGTCTCTCGGGGTTCACCCCTCCACTTT
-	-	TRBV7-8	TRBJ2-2	CASSLQQGHTGELFF	TGTGCCAGCAGCTTACAACAGGGACACACCGGGGAGCTGTTTTTT
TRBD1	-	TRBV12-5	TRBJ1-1	CASGLVVAIGTGVDNTEAFF	TGTGCTAGTGGTTTGGTAGTGGCGATCGGGACAGGGGTAGATAACACTGAAGCTTTCTTT
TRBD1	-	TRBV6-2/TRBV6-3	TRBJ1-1	CASTPTELWGPGTGLMNTEAFF	TGTGCCAGCACCCCGACGGAGTTATGGGGACCCGGGACAGGCCTCATGAACACTGAAGCTTTCTTT
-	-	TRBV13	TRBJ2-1	CASSFTGAYNEQFF	TGTGCCAGCAGCTTTACCGGGGCCTACAATGAGCAGTTCTTC
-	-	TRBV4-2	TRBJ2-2	CASSQGDGRMNTGELFF	TGTGCCAGCAGCCAAGGAGACGGGAGAATGAACACCGGGGAGCTGTTTTTT
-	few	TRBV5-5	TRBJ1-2	CASSWSGGSYDGYTF	TGTGCCAGCAGCTGGTCAGGAGGTAGCTACGATGGCTACACCTTC
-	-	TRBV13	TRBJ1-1	CASSGGKNTEAFF	TGTGCCAGCAGCGGAGGAAAGAACACTGAAGCTTTCTTT
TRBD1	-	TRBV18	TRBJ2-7	CASSVTGSEQYF	TGTGCCAGCTCCGTGACAGGGAGCGAGCAGTACTTC
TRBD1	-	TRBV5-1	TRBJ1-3	CASSPTGPISGNTIYF	TGCGCCAGCAGCCCGACAGGGCCTATCTCTGGAAACACCATATATTTT
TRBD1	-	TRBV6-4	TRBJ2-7	CASSDLGQGAPAYEQYF	TGTGCCAGCAGTGACTTGGGACAGGGGGCGCCGGCCTACGAGCAGTACTTC
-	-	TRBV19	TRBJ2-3	CASSPWSGFDTQYF	TGTGCCAGTAGCCCGTGGTCGGGATTTGATACGCAGTATTTT
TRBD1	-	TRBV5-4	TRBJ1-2	CASSFEGAVWGYTF	TGTGCCAGCAGCTTTGAGGGGGCGGTCTGGGGCTACACCTTC
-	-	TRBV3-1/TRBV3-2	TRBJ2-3	CASSRAAASTDTQYF	TGTGCCAGCAGCCGAGCAGCGGCTAGCACAGATACGCAGTATTTT
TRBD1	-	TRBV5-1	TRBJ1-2	CASSFVSPGQGNYGYTF	TGCGCCAGCAGCTTCGTCTCTCCGGGACAGGGGAACTATGGCTACACCTTC
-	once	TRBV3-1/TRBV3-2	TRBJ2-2	CASSQSLRGSGELFF	TGTGCCAGCAGCCAAAGCCTCAGGGGATCCGGGGAGCTGTTTTTT
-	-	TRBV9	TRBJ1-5	CASSIGGPNQPQHF	TGTGCCAGCAGTATCGGGGGACCCAATCAGCCCCAGCATTTT
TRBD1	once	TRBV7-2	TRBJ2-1	CASGTGGSSRREQFF	TGTGCCAGCGGGACAGGGGGCTCATCTCGCCGGGAGCAGTTCTTC
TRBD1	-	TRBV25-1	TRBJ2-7	CASSGQGTYEQYF	TGTGCCAGCAGTGGACAGGGTACTTACGAGCAGTACTTC
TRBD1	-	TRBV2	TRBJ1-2	CASSLKGQGPLSGYTF	TGTGCCAGCAGCTTGAAAGGACAGGGACCTTTATCTGGCTACACCTTC
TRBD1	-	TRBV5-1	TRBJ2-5	CASGRTGGFQETQYF	TGCGCCAGCGGCCGGACAGGGGGCTTCCAAGAGACCCAGTACTTC
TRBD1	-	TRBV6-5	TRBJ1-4	CASSSTGGFEKLFF	TGTGCCAGCAGTTCGACAGGGGGATTTGAAAAACTGTTTTTT
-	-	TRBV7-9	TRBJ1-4	CASSPTGSNEKLFF	TGTGCCAGCAGTCCTACAGGGTCTAATGAAAAACTGTTTTTT
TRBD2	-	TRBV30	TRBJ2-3	CAWGRRGGTDTQYF	TGTGCCTGGGGCAGACGGGGGGGCACAGATACGCAGTATTTT
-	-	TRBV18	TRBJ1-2	CASSPPNSYGYTF	TGTGCCAGCTCACCACCGAATAGTTATGGCTACACCTTC
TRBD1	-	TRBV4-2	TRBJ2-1	CASSQGQSGTGGSNEQFF	TGTGCCAGCAGCCAAGGCCAGTCCGGGACAGGGGGTAGCAATGAGCAGTTCTTC
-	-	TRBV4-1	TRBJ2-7	CASSQLGAAEQYF	TGCGCCAGCAGCCAGCTAGGTGCTGCGGAGCAGTACTTC
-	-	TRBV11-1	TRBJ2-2	CASSLEVGRGTGELFF	TGTGCCAGCAGCTTAGAGGTTGGCAGGGGAACCGGGGAGCTGTTTTTT
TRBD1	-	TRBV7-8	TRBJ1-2	CASSRGTGAYGYTF	TGTGCCAGCAGCCGCGGGACAGGGGCCTATGGCTACACCTTC
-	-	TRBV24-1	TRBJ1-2	CATSAGGNGYTF	TGTGCCACCAGTGCGGGGGGGAATGGCTACACCTTC
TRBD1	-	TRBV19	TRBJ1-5	CASSSDRYNQPQHF	TGTGCCAGTAGTTCGGACAGGTATAATCAGCCCCAGCATTTT
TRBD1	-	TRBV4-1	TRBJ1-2	CASSQGKPGQNYGYTF	TGCGCCAGCAGCCAAGGCAAGCCGGGACAGAACTATGGCTACACCTTC
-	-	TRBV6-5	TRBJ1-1	CASSYSGAGDTEAFF	TGTGCCAGCAGTTACTCGGGTGCGGGGGACACTGAAGCTTTCTTT
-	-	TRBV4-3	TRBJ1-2	CASSHVGGATNYGYTF	TGCGCCAGCAGCCATGTTGGCGGGGCCACTAACTATGGCTACACCTTC
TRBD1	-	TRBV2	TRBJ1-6	CASRGQGATPLHF	TGTGCCAGCAGGGGACAGGGGGCTACACCCCTCCACTTT
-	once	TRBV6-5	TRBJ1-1	CASRGGRGGTEAFF	TGTGCCAGCAGAGGCGGGAGGGGGGGCACTGAAGCTTTCTTT
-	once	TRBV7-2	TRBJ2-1	CASSLIGYNEQFF	TGTGCCAGCAGCTTAATCGGGTACAATGAGCAGTTCTTC
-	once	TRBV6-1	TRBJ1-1	CASSETDPEAFF	TGTGCCAGCAGTGAAACAGACCCGGAAGCTTTCTTT
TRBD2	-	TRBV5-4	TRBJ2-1	CASSLSGGLDEQFF	TGTGCCAGCAGCTTGAGCGGGGGGTTGGATGAGCAGTTCTTC
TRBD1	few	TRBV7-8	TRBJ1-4	CASSPYRGRNEKLFF	TGTGCCAGCAGCCCCTACAGGGGCCGTAATGAAAAACTGTTTTTT
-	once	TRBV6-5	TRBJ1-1	CATPREGNTEAFF	TGTGCCACCCCCCGTGAGGGTAATACTGAAGCTTTCTTT
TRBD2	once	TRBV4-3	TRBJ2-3	CASSPRLAGGAFGTDTQYF	TGCGCCAGCAGCCCAAGACTAGCGGGGGGAGCCTTCGGCACAGATACGCAGTATTTT
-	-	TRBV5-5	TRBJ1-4	CASAPGILSTNEKLFF	TGTGCCAGCGCCCCCGGGATATTGTCCACTAATGAAAAACTGTTTTTT